This T cell receptor beta chain derives from a study of cytomegalovirus exposure and HLA in healthy donors. Study outcomes and limitations: In presence/absence analyses, roughly uniform sequencing depth across donors was assumed. The authors later found most CMV-associated TCR beta chains appeared HLA-restricted. In an earlier analysis, most TCR beta V segments were productive about 87% or about 30% of the time.

The CDR3 is made up of 16 amino acids. From germline, CDR1 is SGHRS and CDR2 YFSETQ. V was clipped by 4 bases and J by 4 bases; unmatched bases: 10. The PCR ran on 60 Vbeta and 13 Jbeta primers. The protocol was immunoSEQ multiplex PCR, while the TCRdb copy is restricted to in-frame clones and leaves out a portion. Of around 58,000 clones in the sample, roughly 74% were seen once. About this clone itself: The antigen is not known.

This rearrangement joins TRBV5-1 to TRBJ1-2; 10 bases fit TRBD1. Sequencing used PBMCs. The source is a man in his forties in good health and CMV-seropositive. CDR3 region: CASSPGQGTPFYGYTF. The CDR3 nucleotides are TGCGCCAGCAGCCCGGGACAGGGGACACCTTTCTATGGCTACACCTTC.